This entry lists 9 T cell receptor beta chains sequenced from one sample in a study of T cell changes during pregnancy in multiple sclerosis. Profiled with immunoSEQ multiplex PCR; TCRdb holds only in-frame clones, not every one. The sample lists about 94,000 clones; over 90% were seen once. The sequencing used peripheral blood, collected in the third trimester of pregnancy. The receptors derive from a female donor with multiple sclerosis, enrolled in a pregnancy study.

This chain links TRBV6-5 with TRBJ1-2; D is possibly TRBD1 (5 bases). This CDR3 is 13 amino acids long. Trimming cost V 6 bases and J 5 bases, with 13 bases left between them. Germline lookup yields CDR1 MNHEY and CDR2 SVGAGI. CDR3 sequence (DNA): TGTGCCAGCAGATCGGGGGGACCTTATGGCTACACCTTC. It encodes CASRSGGPYGYTF.

V gene TRBV6-1 combines with J gene TRBJ2-7; TRBD1 agrees at 7 bases. Germline loops: CDR1 MNHNS, CDR2 SASEGT. This CDR3 region has 11 residues. V dropped 8 bases and J dropped 3; count of bases not matched to a gene: 1. The CDR3 coding sequence is TGTGCCAGCGGGACAGTCTACGAGCAGTACTTC. Its translation: CASGTVYEQYF.

V usage is TRBV18 and J usage is TRBJ2-1, with 7 bases lining up with TRBD1. The germline V gene encodes CDR1 KGHSH and CDR2 LQKENI. There are 19 residues in the CDR3. J was trimmed by 0 bases and V by 3 bases; bases with no gene match: 14. The CDR3 DNA reads TGTGCCAGCTCACCCCCCCGACAGGGTGATTTTAGCTCCTACAATGAGCAGTTCTTC. Its translation is CASSPPRQGDFSSYNEQFF.

This clone was found once. The chain joins TRBV9 to TRBJ2-5, with D tentatively TRBD2 (5 bases). The germline CDR1 and CDR2 sequences are SGDLS and YYNGEE. V lost 0 bases to trimming and J lost 6 bases, with 12 bases between them. This CDR3 has 14 residues. CDR3 in amino acids: CASSVGMGVKTQYF. For the CDR3, the DNA is TGTGCCAGCAGCGTAGGGATGGGAGTAAAGACCCAGTACTTC.

V is TRBV14 and J is TRBJ1-5; D is ambiguous. Trimming left V 4 bases short and J 3 bases short, with 7 bases between. The CDR3 spans 13 residues. The V gene's germline CDR1 is SGHDN and CDR2 FVKESK. The CDR3 DNA sequence: TGTGCCAGCAGCCCCTTCCCCAATCAGCCCCAGCATTTT. Translation gives CASSPFPNQPQHF.

This chain links TRBV2 with TRBJ1-4, with TRBD1 matching over 12 bases. Germline V lookup: CDR1 SNHLY, CDR2 FYNNEI. The CDR3 length is 14 residues. V shed 6 bases and J 8 bases; nucleotides not matched to a gene: 4. The CDR3 nucleotides are TGTGCCAGCAGGGGGACAGGGGGCAGGGAAAAACTGTTTTTT. Translating gives CASRGTGGREKLFF.

The chain carries TRBV5-6 and TRBJ2-2; 8 bases are shared with TRBD1. The CDR3 spans 18 residues. Per the germline V gene, CDR1 is SGHDT and CDR2 is YYEEEE. J gave up 1 base and V 3 bases, and 11 bases lay outside the gene matches. DNA of the CDR3: TGTGCCAGCAGCTCACAAAACAGGGGGTGGTTGAACACCGGGGAGCTGTTTTTT. The encoded protein is CASSSQNRGWLNTGELFF.

This chain uses TRBV10-2 with TRBJ1-1, with 12 bases aligning to TRBD1. The CDR3 spans 14 residues. The J segment lost 2 bases and the V segment lost 7 bases, leaving 2 bases of the junction unmatched. Germline values: CDR1 WSHSY, CDR2 SAAADI. This chain's CDR3 is CASTGQGANTEAFF. The DNA for the CDR3 is TGCGCCAGCACGGGACAGGGGGCAAACACTGAAGCTTTCTTT.

This CDR3 is CASSLADRVDTQYF. The DNA of the CDR3 is TGCGCCAGCAGCTTGGCCGACAGGGTGGATACGCAGTATTTT. The V and J genes are TRBV5-1 and TRBJ2-3; 7 nucleotides align to TRBD1. The CDR3 loop spans 14 amino acids. Looked up from germline, CDR1 is SGHRS and CDR2 is YFSETQ. J lost 6 bases, V lost 0 bases, and 4 bases had no gene match.